Following are 14 T cell receptor beta chains from one sample sequenced in a study of blood T cells in healthy people across ages. A second PCR of roughly 7 to 11 cycles used a sample-barcoded 5' primer and a J-beta primer mix. MiXCR, run by TCRdb on the 5' RACE reads, gives a single entry per CDR3 protein. The sample consists of more than 1,400,000 distinct CDR3 sequences, 42% of them appearing once. The source material was blood. Source of these receptors: a woman aged 18-29 years in good health.

The rearrangement joins TRBV10-3 to TRBJ2-7; TRBD2 aligns across 7 bases. Germline assignment: CDR1 ENHRY and CDR2 SYGVKD. CDR3 length: 13 amino acids. V lost 11 bases and J lost 4; bases outside the gene matches: 11. The CDR3, as DNA: TGTGCCTCCTCAGGGAGGGAGGAATACGAGCAGTACTTC. Residues: CASSGREEYEQYF.

This rearrangement joins TRBV20-1 to TRBJ2-2; 15 bases map to TRBD2. Germline-derived CDR1 and CDR2 are DFQATT and SNEGSKA (reference sequence). After removal of 1 base from V and 7 bases from J, the junction contained 10 bases not matched to a gene. The CDR3 is 18 amino acids. The CDR3 region is CSARVTGLAGGPGGELFF. The CDR3 DNA reads TGCAGTGCTAGAGTTACCGGACTAGCGGGGGGGCCAGGCGGGGAGCTGTTTTTT.

The rearrangement joins TRBV20-1 to TRBJ2-7, with D possibly TRBD1 on 7 matching bases. Per germline, CDR1 DFQATT and CDR2 SNEGSKA (reference sequence). V was cut by 3 bases and J by 3 bases, with 15 bases left in between. The CDR3 length is 14 residues. CDR3 DNA sequence: TGCAGTGCTAGCGGCGGGACAGAACTCTACGAGCAGTACTTC. Its protein product is CSASGGTELYEQYF.

V and J are TRBV6-1 and TRBJ2-3; 8 nucleotides align to TRBD1. The V gene end was trimmed by 3 bases and the J gene end by 4 bases; junction bases not matched to a gene: 15. The CDR3 is 18 amino acids. From germline, CDR1 is MNHNS and CDR2 SASEGT. The chain's CDR3 is CASSEAVTGQGLADTQYF. The CDR3, as DNA: TGTGCCAGCAGTGAGGCCGTCACCGGACAGGGCCTCGCAGATACGCAGTATTTT.

This sequence joins TRBV7-2 and TRBJ2-2, with D perhaps being TRBD1 or TRBD2 (5 bases each). Trimming removed 5 bases from V and 0 bases from J, with 22 bases in between. Germline CDR1 SGHTA, CDR2 FQGNSA. This CDR3 has 19 residues. The CDR3 region is CASSPGSWTYTSNTGELFF. DNA of the CDR3: TGTGCCAGCAGCCCAGGGTCCTGGACTTACACTTCGAACACCGGGGAGCTGTTTTTT.

The chain couples TRBV20-1 to TRBJ2-3, with D perhaps matching TRBD2 (6 bases). The CDR3 has 18 residues. Germline V CDR1 and CDR2: DFQATT, SNEGSKA (reference sequence). V lost 0 bases and J 5 bases, leaving 24 bases between the germline ends. The CDR3 spells CSARDALKLAGVGDTQYF. The CDR3 bases are TGCAGTGCTAGAGATGCCCTCAAACTAGCCGGAGTCGGAGATACGCAGTATTTT.

The gene calls are TRBV7-2 and TRBJ2-4, with D tentatively TRBD2 (6 bases). Germline CDR1 SGHTA, CDR2 FQGNSA. The CDR3 is 17 amino acids. V was pared by 5 bases and J by 4 bases, with 21 bases between. The CDR3 bases are TGTGCCAGCAGCGACTTGGGTTCCGGGCGGGATAAAAACATTCAGTACTTC. This encodes CASSDLGSGRDKNIQYF. The whole variable domain, filled in from reference TRBV7-2 and TRBJ2-4, reads GAGVSQSPSNKVTEKGKDVELRCDPISGHTALYWYRQSLGQGLEFLIYFQGNSAPDKSGLPSDRFSAERTGGSVSTLTIQRTQQEDSAVYLCASSDLGSGRDKNIQYFGAGTRLSVL.

This clonotype was seen only once. V is TRBV6-5 and J is TRBJ2-1; 14 bases match TRBD2. CDR3 length: 17 residues. Germline values: CDR1 MNHEY, CDR2 SVGAGI. Trimming cost V 2 bases and J 3 bases; bases outside gene matches: 3. This CDR3 is CASSYGTSGSYYNEQFF. The CDR3 bases are TGTGCCAGCAGTTACGGGACTAGCGGGAGTTACTACAATGAGCAGTTCTTC.

J is TRBJ1-1 and V is TRBV6-1; D unresolved. The CDR3 runs 15 residues. Germline V CDR1 and CDR2: MNHNS, SASEGT. V shed 4 bases and J shed 1 base, with 13 bases lying between them. The CDR3 nucleotides read TGTGCCAGCAGTGCTAAGCCCGACACGAACACTGAAGCTTTCTTT. Translation gives CASSAKPDTNTEAFF.

This clonotype was seen a handful of times. The J gene is TRBJ2-2, the V gene TRBV5-1; 8 nucleotides line up with TRBD1. CDR3 length: 15 amino acids. The ends lost 2 bases at V and 1 base at J; junction bases unmatched: 1. Germline lookup yields CDR1 SGHRS and CDR2 YFSETQ. Here the CDR3 DNA reads TGCGCCAGCAGCTTTGGACAGGGGAACACCGGGGAGCTGTTTTTT. Protein product: CASSFGQGNTGELFF.

The chain employs TRBV6-1 and TRBJ2-6; D assignment may be TRBD1 or TRBD2 (5 bases each). The V gene lost 10 bases and the J gene lost 2 bases, with 15 bases spanning the gap. The CDR3 covers 15 residues. CDR1 is MNHNS and CDR2 is SASEGT in the germline V gene. The chain's CDR3 is CATILGEAGANVLTF. For the CDR3, the DNA is TGTGCCACCATACTGGGGGAAGCTGGGGCCAACGTCCTGACTTTC.

The chain uses TRBV20-1 and TRBJ2-1; TRBD2 is a possible D gene (6 bases). With 6 bases removed from V and 15 bases from J, the gap between germline ends came to 15 bases. The CDR3 runs 10 residues. Germline V gene lookup returns CDR1 DFQATT and CDR2 SNEGSKA (reference sequence). CDR3 DNA: TGCAGTGCCTGGAGGGGCGGTCTGTTCTTC. Encoded protein: CSAWRGGLFF.

This clonotype was found a few times. The rearrangement joins TRBV7-2 to TRBJ1-5; D is unresolved. Germline-derived CDR1 and CDR2 are SGHTA and FQGNSA. The CDR3 consists of 16 residues. V was pared by 5 bases and J by 4 bases, with 18 bases between. The CDR3, as DNA: TGTGCCAGCAGCCCGCGGCGCCTAACGGGGAATCAGCCCCAGCATTTT. This translates into CASSPRRLTGNQPQHF.

The chain couples TRBV3-1 to TRBJ2-3; no firm D call. Germline CDR1 LGHDT, CDR2 YNNKEL (reference sequence). The CDR3 consists of 13 residues. Trimming shortened V by 7 bases and J by 3 bases, and 11 bases separated the two germline ends. CDR3 sequence (DNA): TGTGCCAGCACCGCTAGTGTGACAGATACGCAGTATTTT. Its translation: CASTASVTDTQYF.